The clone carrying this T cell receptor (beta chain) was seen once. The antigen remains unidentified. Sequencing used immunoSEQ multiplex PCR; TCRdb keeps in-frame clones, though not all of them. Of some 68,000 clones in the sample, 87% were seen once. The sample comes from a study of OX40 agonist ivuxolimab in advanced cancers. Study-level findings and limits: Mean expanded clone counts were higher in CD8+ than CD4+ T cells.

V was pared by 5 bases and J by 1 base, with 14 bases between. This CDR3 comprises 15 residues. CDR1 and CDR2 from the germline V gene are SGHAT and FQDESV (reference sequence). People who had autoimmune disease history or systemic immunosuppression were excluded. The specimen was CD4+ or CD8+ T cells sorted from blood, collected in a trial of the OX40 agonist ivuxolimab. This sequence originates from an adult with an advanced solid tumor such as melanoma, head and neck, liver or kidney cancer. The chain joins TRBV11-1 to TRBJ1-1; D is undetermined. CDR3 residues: CASSHPPAGNTEAFF. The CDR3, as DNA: TGTGCCAGCAGCCACCCCCCCGCAGGGAACACTGAAGCTTTCTTT.